The source of this T cell receptor (beta chain) is a study of blood T cells in healthy people across ages (dated by TCRdb to about 2015). In the study overall: In model experiments, template switching captured about one uniquely barcoded TCR beta cDNA molecule for every two T cells. Using deep sequencing normalized with unique cDNA molecular identifiers, the study measured how TCR beta repertoire diversity changes with age. The donors were split into four age groups: young (average about 16 years), middle-aged (39), aged (around 67) and long-lived (approximately 80). Donors of different ages were randomly distributed across sequencing lanes to avoid experimental bias. For two donors (one aged 18 to 30 and one aged 80 or older), the study analyzed two additional independent replicas of 1 million unique cDNA reads from the same blood draw. Here is what the overall study found, with its caveats: Donor CMV infection status was unknown, potentially confounding age-related changes in expanded clonotypes. Since profiling was done on bulk unsorted PBMCs, naive and antigen-experienced compartments could not be conclusively compared. Estimates of total diversity from one million sequenced T cells were regarded as lower bounds and underestimates. As age increased, observed TCR beta diversity per million T cells dropped in a roughly linear way, and a significant reduction was already evident by age 40. Compared with the aged group, more naive CD4+ T cells, fewer expanded clones and increased TCR diversity were shown by the long-lived group, suggesting age selection. A strong correlation was found between observed TCR beta diversity and the percentage of naive T cells measured by flow cytometry.

The approximately 39 donors, aged roughly 6 to 100 years, were systemically healthy Caucasian individuals from Russia. Around 10 milliliters of peripheral blood were collected from each donor into EDTA-treated Vacutainer tubes. PBMCs were isolated by Ficoll-Paque density-gradient centrifugation, with at least 6 million obtained per sample. Trizol reagent was used to extract total RNA from PBMCs, with at least 5 micrograms per sample. For every donor, an aliquot of PBMCs went through flow cytometry to measure the percentages of naive CD45RAhigh/CD27high T cells. Remarks on this clonotype: The antigen it recognizes is unknown. Qualities for individual bases were not recorded, and no much larger clone is one base off.

The library came from 5' RACE. The instrument was an Illumina HiSeq 2500. The second PCR ran for roughly 7 to 11 cycles and used a J-beta primer mix along with a sample-barcoded 5' primer. A template-switch 5' adaptor carrying 12 random nucleotides introduced a unique molecular identifier onto each TCR beta cDNA molecule. Each sample yielded at least 3 million CDR3-containing paired-end reads. All of the RNA was converted into first-strand cDNA using the Mint cDNA synthesis kit, with a TRBC-specific oligonucleotide serving as the primer. Following uracil-DNA glycosylase treatment, all cDNA underwent a first 18-cycle PCR with the universal primers M1SS and BC2_uni_R. For the original study's pipeline: For normalization, 1 million high-quality reads, each with a distinct molecular identifier, were randomly selected from each sample. Instead of being binned into consensus sequences, reads with shared molecular identifiers were discarded. MiTCR, run with a Q25 quality threshold and the strictest error-elimination algorithm, handled CDR3 identification, clonotype clustering and error correction. Lower-bound total TCR beta diversity was estimated with a nonparametric unseen species model using Euler transformation. In TCRdb, the public reads were trimmed at Q25 with fastp and aligned with MiXCR, with productive beta chains retained. Duplicate CDR3 protein sequences are folded into a single record with the most common DNA and genes. TCRdb assigned the V and J calls; the authors' analysis was not used. Here the sample has nearly 1 million distinct CDR3 sequences; roughly 50% occur a single time. In total, the top ten clones hold over 20% of the sample.

This sequence was found in a woman in her sixties in good health. Sequences were obtained from blood.

In nucleotide form, the sequence is TGCGCCAGCGGATTTGGAGGGGGAGAGACCCAGTACTTC. This gives the protein CASGFGGGETQYF. The rearrangement joined TRBV5-1 to TRBJ2-7, with the D call perhaps TRBD1 or TRBD2, as 6 bases match in each case. With the DNA end fitting TRBJ2-5 better, the J assignment may be wrong. The germline V gene provides CDR1 SGHRS and CDR2 YFSETQ. The CDR3 has 13 amino acids, counting the end cysteine and phenylalanine. Only the CDR3 part of the read is kept: 39 bases, read in frame from the first base.